The sequence of this T cell receptor (beta chain) was determined in a study of shared clonotypes between healthy human individuals. Germline trimming cut 4 bases from V and 9 bases from J; bases unmatched to any gene: 7. The germline V gene encodes CDR1 SGHRS and CDR2 YFSETQ. This CDR3 spans 14 amino acids. Data came from immunoSEQ multiplex PCR; TCRdb stores just in-frame clones and leaves some out. The sample records 2 million or so clones, 90% to 95% being singletons. On this clone itself: Other DNA sequences in the sample encode the same CDR3.

Material for sequencing was naive CD4+ T cells sorted from blood. Subset indicated: CD45RA+ positively selected. The receptor was isolated from a man aged 18 to 30 in good health. V gene TRBV5-1 combines with J gene TRBJ1-6; 7 nucleotides line up with TRBD1. For the CDR3, the DNA is TGCGCCAGCAGCCCCGACAGGGAGGGTTCACCCCTCCACTTT. It codes for CASSPDREGSPLHF.